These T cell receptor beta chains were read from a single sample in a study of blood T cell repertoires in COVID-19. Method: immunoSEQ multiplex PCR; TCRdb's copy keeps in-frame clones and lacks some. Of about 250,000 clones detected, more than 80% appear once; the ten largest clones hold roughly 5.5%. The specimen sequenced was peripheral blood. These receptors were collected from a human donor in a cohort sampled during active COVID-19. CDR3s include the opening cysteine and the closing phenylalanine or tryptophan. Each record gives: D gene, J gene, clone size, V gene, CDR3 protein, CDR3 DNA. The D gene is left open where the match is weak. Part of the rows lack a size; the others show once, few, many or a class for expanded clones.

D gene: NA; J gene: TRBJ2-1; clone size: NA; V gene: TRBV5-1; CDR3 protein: CASRPSGNEQFF; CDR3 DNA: TGCGCCAGCAGACCGAGCGGAAATGAGCAGTTCTTC
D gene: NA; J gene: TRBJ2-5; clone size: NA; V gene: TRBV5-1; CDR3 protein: CASSFGQTQETQYF; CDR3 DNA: TGCGCCAGCAGCTTTGGACAGACCCAAGAGACCCAGTACTTC
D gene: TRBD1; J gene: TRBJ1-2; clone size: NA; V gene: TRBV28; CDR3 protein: CASSSRTGVFGYTF; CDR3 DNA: TGTGCCAGCAGTTCTAGGACAGGGGTGTTTGGCTACACCTTC
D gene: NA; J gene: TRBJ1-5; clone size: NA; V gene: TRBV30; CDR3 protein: CAWSVENQPQHF; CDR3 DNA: TGTGCCTGGAGTGTAGAGAATCAGCCCCAGCATTTT
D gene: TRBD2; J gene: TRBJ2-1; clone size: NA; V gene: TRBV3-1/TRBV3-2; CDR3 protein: CASSPRAGGNEQFF; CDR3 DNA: TGTGCCAGCAGCCCCCGAGCCGGGGGGAATGAGCAGTTCTTC
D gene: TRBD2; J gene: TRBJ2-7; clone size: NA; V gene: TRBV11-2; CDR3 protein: CASSLDPGGKRYEQYF; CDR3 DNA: TGTGCCAGCAGCTTAGACCCGGGAGGGAAACGCTACGAGCAGTACTTC
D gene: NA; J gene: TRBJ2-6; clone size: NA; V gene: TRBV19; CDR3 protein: CASSIDRAGANVLTF; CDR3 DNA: TGTGCCAGTAGTATAGACAGGGCTGGGGCCAACGTCCTGACTTTC
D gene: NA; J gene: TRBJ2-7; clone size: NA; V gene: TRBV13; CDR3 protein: CASSPQGTYEQYF; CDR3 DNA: TGTGCCAGCAGCCCCCAGGGAACCTACGAGCAGTACTTC
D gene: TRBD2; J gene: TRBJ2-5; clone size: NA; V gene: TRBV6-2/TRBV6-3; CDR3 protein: CASSYGAGGRQETQYF; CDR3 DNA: TGTGCCAGCAGTTACGGAGCGGGAGGGCGACAAGAGACCCAGTACTTC
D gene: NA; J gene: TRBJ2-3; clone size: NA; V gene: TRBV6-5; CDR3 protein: CASTRLGDTQYF; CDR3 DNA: TGTGCCAGCACTAGGTTAGGAGATACGCAGTATTTT
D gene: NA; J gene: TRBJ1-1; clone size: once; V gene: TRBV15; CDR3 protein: CATSRDQQATGAFF; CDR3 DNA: TGTGCCACCAGCAGAGATCAGCAGGCGACGGGGGCTTTCTTT
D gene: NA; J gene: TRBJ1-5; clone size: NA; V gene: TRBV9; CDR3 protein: CASSTSGDSNQPQHF; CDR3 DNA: TGTGCCAGCAGCACGTCGGGAGATAGCAATCAGCCCCAGCATTTT
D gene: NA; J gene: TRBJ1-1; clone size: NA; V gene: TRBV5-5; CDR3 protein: CASSLALNTEAFF; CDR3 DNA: TGTGCCAGCAGCTTGGCGTTGAACACTGAAGCTTTCTTT
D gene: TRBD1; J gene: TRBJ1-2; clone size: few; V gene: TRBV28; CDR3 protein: CASSLRDRVFYGYTF; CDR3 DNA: TGTGCCAGCAGTTTACGGGACAGGGTTTTCTATGGCTACACCTTC
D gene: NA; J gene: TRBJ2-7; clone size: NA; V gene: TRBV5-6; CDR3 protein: CASSLVSGPSSYEQYF; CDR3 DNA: TGTGCCAGCAGCTTGGTCTCAGGGCCTAGCTCCTACGAGCAGTACTTC
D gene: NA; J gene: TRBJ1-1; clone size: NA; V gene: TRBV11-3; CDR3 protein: CASSLSTVGTEAFF; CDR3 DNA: TGTGCCAGCAGCTTATCGACAGTGGGCACTGAAGCTTTCTTT
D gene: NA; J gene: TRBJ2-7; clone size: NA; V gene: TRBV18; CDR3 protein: CASSPPGGGAYEQYF; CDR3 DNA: TGTGCCAGCTCACCACCAGGAGGGGGCGCGTACGAGCAGTACTTC
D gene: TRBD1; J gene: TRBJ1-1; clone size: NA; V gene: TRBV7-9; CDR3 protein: CASSFLGTGTEAFF; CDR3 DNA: TGTGCCAGCAGCTTTTTAGGGACAGGGACTGAAGCTTTCTTT
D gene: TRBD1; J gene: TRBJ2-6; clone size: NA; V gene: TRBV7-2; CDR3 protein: CASSPGTVLSGANVLTF; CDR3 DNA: TGTGCCAGCAGCCCCGGGACAGTGCTTTCTGGGGCCAACGTCCTGACTTTC
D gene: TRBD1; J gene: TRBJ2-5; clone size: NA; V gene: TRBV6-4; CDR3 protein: CASSRQGGETQYF; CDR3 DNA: TGTGCCAGCAGCCGACAGGGTGGGGAGACCCAGTACTTC
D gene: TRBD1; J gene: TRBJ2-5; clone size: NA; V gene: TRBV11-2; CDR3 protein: CASSRSWGTGEETQYF; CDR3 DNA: TGTGCCAGCAGCCGAAGTTGGGGGACAGGCGAAGAGACCCAGTACTTC
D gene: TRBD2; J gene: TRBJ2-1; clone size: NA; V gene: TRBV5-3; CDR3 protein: CARSLGTREAGNEQFF; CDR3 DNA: TGTGCCAGAAGCTTGGGTACGCGGGAGGCTGGGAATGAGCAGTTCTTC
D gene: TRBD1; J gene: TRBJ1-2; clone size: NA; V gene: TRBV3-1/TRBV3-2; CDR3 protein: CASSPSTGSYGYTF; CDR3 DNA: TGTGCCAGCAGCCCATCGACAGGGAGCTATGGCTACACCTTC
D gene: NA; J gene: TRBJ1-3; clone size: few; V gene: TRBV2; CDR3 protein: CASRSTGSGNTIYF; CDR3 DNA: TGTGCCAGCAGGTCAACGGGATCCGGAAACACCATATATTTT
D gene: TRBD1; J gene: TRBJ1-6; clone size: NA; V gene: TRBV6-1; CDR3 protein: CASSEVGTGHRRVHSPLHF; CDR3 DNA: TGTGCCAGCAGTGAAGTCGGGACAGGTCATAGGAGGGTACATTCACCCCTCCACTTT
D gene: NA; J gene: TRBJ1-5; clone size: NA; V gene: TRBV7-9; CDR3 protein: CASSPTESNQPQHF; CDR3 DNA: TGTGCCAGCAGCCCGACAGAGTCAAATCAGCCCCAGCATTTT
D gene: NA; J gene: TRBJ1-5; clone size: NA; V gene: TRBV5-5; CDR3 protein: CASSLAHSNQPQHF; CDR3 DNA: TGTGCCAGCAGCTTGGCCCATAGCAATCAGCCCCAGCATTTT
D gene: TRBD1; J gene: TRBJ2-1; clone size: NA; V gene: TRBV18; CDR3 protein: CASSPRVTGGPYNEQFF; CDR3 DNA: TGTGCCAGCTCACCAAGGGTGACAGGGGGCCCATACAATGAGCAGTTCTTC
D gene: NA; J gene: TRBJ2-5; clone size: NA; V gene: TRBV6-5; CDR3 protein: CASRPQGWGTQYF; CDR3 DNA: TGTGCCAGCAGGCCACAGGGATGGGGGACCCAGTACTTC
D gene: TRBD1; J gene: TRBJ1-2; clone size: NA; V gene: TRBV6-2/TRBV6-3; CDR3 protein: CASSPRTGGYGYTF; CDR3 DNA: TGTGCCAGCAGCCCCCGGACAGGGGGATATGGCTACACCTTC
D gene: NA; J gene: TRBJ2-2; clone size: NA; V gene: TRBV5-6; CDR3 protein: CASSPRQSPNTGELFF; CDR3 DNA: TGTGCCAGCAGCCCTCGACAGAGCCCGAACACCGGGGAGCTGTTTTTT